This T cell receptor (beta chain) came from a study of OX40 agonist ivuxolimab in advanced cancers. Study-wide context: Every 2 weeks, ivuxolimab was infused into the patients intravenously at between 0.01 and 10 mg/kg. Dose-escalation subjects each had hepatocellular carcinoma, melanoma, renal cell or head and neck cancer.

Study-wide results and limits: With doses of 0.1-3.0 mg/kg, partial responders showed among the lowest clonal expansion. Average numbers of expanded clones were greater in CD8+ T cells than in CD4+.

In the case of this clone: The target antigen is unknown.

The assay was immunoSEQ multiplex PCR, and TCRdb's table has in-frame clones only and misses some. Here the sample spans 60,000 or so clones, roughly 84% being singletons. The clonotype was recovered from an adult with an advanced solid tumor such as melanoma, head and neck, liver or kidney cancer. The starting material was CD4+ or CD8+ T cells sorted from blood, obtained in a trial of the OX40 agonist ivuxolimab.

The CDR3 DNA reads TGTGCCAGCAGTACAAGGAGGACAGGGGATCAGCCCCAGCATTTT. Translation gives CASSTRRTGDQPQHF. V is TRBV6-1 and J is TRBJ1-5, with 9 bases fitting TRBD1. Trimming took 5 bases from V and 5 from J; bases not matched to a gene: 7. Germline V gene data show CDR1 as MNHNS and CDR2 as SASEGT. The CDR3 consists of 15 residues.